Listed below are T cell receptor beta chains from one sample, sequenced in a study of blood T cell repertoires in COVID-19. Profiling relied on immunoSEQ multiplex PCR, and the TCRdb table lists in-frame clones only, not all of them. The sample carries 210,000 or so clones, about 84% recorded once. Sequenced material: PBMCs or T cells enriched from blood (not recorded which). The receptors were gathered from a man younger than 40 with acute COVID-19. Both conserved end residues are part of each CDR3. A D gene is named only where the DNA matches it firmly. Size is omitted from some rows. Given values are once, few, many or a class for expanded clones.

D: -; V: TRBV28; J: TRBJ2-3; size: -; CDR3: CASCSRINRADSTQYF; DNA: TGTGCCAGCTGCTCCAGAATAAACAGGGCGGATTCGACGCAGTATTTT
D: TRBD1; V: TRBV11-2; J: TRBJ1-1; size: -; CDR3: CASSRQGLVNTEAFF; DNA: TGTGCCAGCAGCAGACAGGGGTTGGTGAACACTGAAGCTTTCTTT
D: -; V: TRBV9; J: TRBJ1-4; size: once; CDR3: CASSSGVVLSEKLFF; DNA: TGTGCCAGCAGCTCAGGGGTTGTATTGAGCGAAAAACTGTTTTTT
D: -; V: TRBV11-1; J: TRBJ1-2; size: -; CDR3: CASSDRRGEDYGYTF; DNA: TGTGCCAGCAGTGACCGTCGCGGGGAAGACTATGGCTACACCTTC
D: -; V: TRBV6-1; J: TRBJ1-6; size: few; CDR3: CASSEGTRNNSPLHF; DNA: TGTGCCAGCAGTGAAGGGACACGCAATAATTCACCCCTCCACTTT
D: TRBD2; V: TRBV3-1/TRBV3-2; J: TRBJ2-5; size: -; CDR3: CASSQDWKRGGFGETQYF; DNA: TGTGCCAGCAGCCAAGATTGGAAGCGGGGGGGCTTCGGGGAGACCCAGTACTTC
D: -; V: TRBV27; J: TRBJ1-2; size: few; CDR3: CASSLGTGSYGYTF; DNA: TGTGCCAGCAGTTTGGGTACGGGGAGCTATGGCTACACCTTC
D: TRBD2; V: TRBV4-1; J: TRBJ2-7; size: -; CDR3: CASSDFSGAAYEQYF; DNA: TGCGCCAGCAGCGATTTTAGCGGGGCCGCCTACGAGCAGTACTTC
D: -; V: TRBV12-3/TRBV12-4; J: TRBJ1-2; size: once; CDR3: CASSLAGGGYTF; DNA: TGTGCCAGCAGTTTGGCCGGGGGAGGCTACACCTTC
D: TRBD1; V: TRBV28; J: TRBJ1-1; size: -; CDR3: CASSLDRVVTEAFF; DNA: TGTGCCAGCAGCCTTGACAGGGTGGTCACTGAAGCTTTCTTT
D: TRBD2; V: TRBV12-5; J: TRBJ2-5; size: once; CDR3: CASGLVMKASGGWETQYF; DNA: TGTGCTAGTGGTTTGGTAATGAAGGCTAGCGGAGGATGGGAGACCCAGTACTTC
D: -; V: TRBV6-5; J: TRBJ2-3; size: -; CDR3: CASSSRQAQERDTQYF; DNA: TGTGCCAGCAGTTCGCGACAGGCCCAAGAGAGAGATACGCAGTATTTT
D: -; V: TRBV5-1; J: TRBJ1-4; size: -; CDR3: CASSWKAAHEKLFF; DNA: TGCGCCAGCAGCTGGAAGGCGGCCCATGAAAAACTGTTTTTT
D: TRBD1; V: TRBV3-1/TRBV3-2; J: TRBJ1-1; size: -; CDR3: CASNFNRGNTEAFF; DNA: TGTGCCAGCAATTTTAACAGGGGGAACACTGAAGCTTTCTTT
D: TRBD1; V: TRBV6-5; J: TRBJ1-2; size: -; CDR3: CASSPFRGRDYGYTF; DNA: TGTGCCAGCAGCCCCTTCAGGGGGCGAGACTATGGCTACACCTTC
D: TRBD1; V: TRBV2; J: TRBJ1-2; size: -; CDR3: CAGPGQGAEGYTF; DNA: TGTGCCGGACCGGGACAGGGGGCCGAAGGCTACACCTTC
D: -; V: TRBV27; J: TRBJ1-2; size: -; CDR3: CASKTGPYGYTF; DNA: TGTGCCAGCAAAACAGGCCCTTATGGCTACACCTTC
D: -; V: TRBV6-5; J: TRBJ2-7; size: -; CDR3: CASSRQGGNEQYF; DNA: TGTGCCAGCAGTAGGCAGGGTGGAAACGAGCAGTACTTC
D: -; V: TRBV30; J: TRBJ1-4; size: -; CDR3: CAGSQRRATREKLFF; DNA: TGTGCCGGGTCCCAGCGGAGGGCCACCCGGGAAAAACTGTTTTTT
D: -; V: TRBV7-7; J: TRBJ2-2; size: -; CDR3: CASSPFGGARNTGELFF; DNA: TGTGCCAGCAGTCCATTTGGGGGGGCCAGGAACACCGGGGAGCTGTTTTTT
D: -; V: TRBV6-4; J: TRBJ1-2; size: -; CDR3: CASSAATGSNYGYTF; DNA: TGTGCCAGCAGTGCCGCTACGGGGTCCAACTATGGCTACACCTTC
D: -; V: TRBV2; J: TRBJ1-1; size: -; CDR3: CASTGDAGRNTEAFF; DNA: TGTGCCAGCACGGGGGATGCGGGTCGTAACACTGAAGCTTTCTTT
D: TRBD2; V: TRBV5-4; J: TRBJ2-4; size: few; CDR3: CASSQSGTSGDKNIQYF; DNA: TGTGCCAGCAGCCAAAGCGGGACTAGCGGGGACAAAAACATTCAGTACTTC
D: -; V: TRBV11-1; J: TRBJ2-2; size: -; CDR3: CASSRSQGVGTGELFF; DNA: TGTGCCAGCAGCCGCTCACAGGGAGTTGGCACCGGGGAGCTGTTTTTT
D: TRBD2; V: TRBV4-2; J: TRBJ2-1; size: -; CDR3: CASSQDGLAGNEQFF; DNA: TGTGCCAGCAGCCAAGACGGACTAGCGGGGAATGAGCAGTTCTTC
D: -; V: TRBV30; J: TRBJ1-1; size: -; CDR3: CAWSRGGGVNTEAFF; DNA: TGTGCCTGGAGTCGCGGGGGCGGGGTGAACACTGAAGCTTTCTTT
D: TRBD2; V: TRBV5-4; J: TRBJ2-7; size: -; CDR3: CATQSGGDSYEQYF; DNA: TGTGCCACGCAAAGCGGGGGGGATTCGTACGAGCAGTACTTC
D: -; V: TRBV27; J: TRBJ1-5; size: once; CDR3: CASSPQGVNQPQHF; DNA: TGTGCCAGCAGCCCGCAAGGGGTAAATCAGCCCCAGCATTTT
D: -; V: TRBV12-3/TRBV12-4; J: TRBJ1-5; size: -; CDR3: CASSLGGDQPQHF; DNA: TGTGCCAGCAGTCTAGGAGGAGATCAGCCCCAGCATTTT
D: TRBD1; V: TRBV28; J: TRBJ1-2; size: -; CDR3: CASSLRGRGRSNF; DNA: TGTGCCAGCAGTTTAAGGGGTAGGGGGCGGTCTAACTTC
D: -; V: TRBV10-2; J: TRBJ1-3; size: once; CDR3: CATREGAGNTIYF; DNA: TGCGCCACTAGGGAGGGGGCTGGAAACACCATATATTTT
D: TRBD2; V: TRBV3-1/TRBV3-2; J: TRBJ2-3; size: -; CDR3: CASSHADSGGSTDTQYF; DNA: TGTGCCAGCAGCCATGCCGATAGCGGGGGGAGCACAGATACGCAGTATTTT
D: -; V: TRBV5-1; J: TRBJ1-2; size: -; CDR3: CASSLDGEAYGYTF; DNA: TGCGCCAGCAGCTTGGACGGGGAAGCCTATGGCTACACCTTC
D: -; V: TRBV19; J: TRBJ1-5; size: -; CDR3: CASSSPETGYSNQPQHF; DNA: TGTGCCAGTAGTAGTCCCGAGACAGGTTATAGCAATCAGCCCCAGCATTTT
D: -; V: TRBV5-1; J: TRBJ2-7; size: -; CDR3: CASSLLAEGYEQYF; DNA: TGCGCCAGCAGCTTGCTAGCAGAAGGCTACGAGCAGTACTTC
D: -; V: TRBV28; J: TRBJ1-2; size: -; CDR3: CASGTMTGTHGYTF; DNA: TGTGCCAGTGGGACCATGACAGGTACTCATGGCTACACCTTC
D: -; V: TRBV11-2; J: TRBJ2-3; size: once; CDR3: CASSPRVAAQGDTQYF; DNA: TGTGCCAGCAGCCCCCGAGTGGCGGCCCAGGGGGATACGCAGTATTTT
D: TRBD1; V: TRBV28; J: TRBJ1-2; size: -; CDR3: CASRAGTANYGYTF; DNA: TGTGCCAGCAGGGCCGGGACAGCTAACTATGGCTACACCTTC
D: TRBD1; V: TRBV3-1/TRBV3-2; J: TRBJ1-2; size: -; CDR3: CASSPRGYGPFYGYTF; DNA: TGTGCCAGCAGCCCCAGGGGGTACGGCCCTTTCTATGGCTACACCTTC
D: TRBD1; V: TRBV9; J: TRBJ1-2; size: -; CDR3: CASSGGTGRTNGYTF; DNA: TGTGCCAGCAGCGGGGGGACAGGGAGGACTAATGGCTACACCTTC
D: TRBD1; V: TRBV7-9; J: TRBJ2-7; size: -; CDR3: CASSRTGAEQYF; DNA: TGTGCCAGCAGCAGGACAGGGGCCGAGCAGTACTTC
D: TRBD1; V: TRBV5-1; J: TRBJ1-6; size: -; CDR3: CASSQKEGQNYNSPLHF; DNA: TGCGCCAGCAGCCAAAAAGAGGGACAGAATTATAATTCACCCCTCCACTTT
D: TRBD1; V: TRBV19; J: TRBJ2-3; size: -; CDR3: CASSIEQGSAQYF; DNA: TGTGCCAGTAGTATAGAACAGGGGTCAGCGCAGTATTTT
D: -; V: TRBV15; J: TRBJ1-2; size: -; CDR3: CATSREGVDYGYTF; DNA: TGTGCCACCAGCAGAGAAGGGGTCGACTATGGCTACACCTTC